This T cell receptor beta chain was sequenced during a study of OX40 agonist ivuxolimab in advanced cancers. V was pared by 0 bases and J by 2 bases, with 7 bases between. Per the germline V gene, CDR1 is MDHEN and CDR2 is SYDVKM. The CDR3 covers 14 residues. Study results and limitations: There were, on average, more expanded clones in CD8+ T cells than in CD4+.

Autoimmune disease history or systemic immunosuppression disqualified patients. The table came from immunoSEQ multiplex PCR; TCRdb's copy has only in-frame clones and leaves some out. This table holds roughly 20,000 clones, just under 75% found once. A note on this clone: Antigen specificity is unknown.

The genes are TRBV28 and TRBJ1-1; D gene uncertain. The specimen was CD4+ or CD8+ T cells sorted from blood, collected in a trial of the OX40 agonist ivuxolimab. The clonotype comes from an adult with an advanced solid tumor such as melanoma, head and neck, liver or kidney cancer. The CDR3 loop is CASSLWTLNTEAFF. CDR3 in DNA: TGTGCCAGCAGTTTATGGACATTAAACACTGAAGCTTTCTTT.